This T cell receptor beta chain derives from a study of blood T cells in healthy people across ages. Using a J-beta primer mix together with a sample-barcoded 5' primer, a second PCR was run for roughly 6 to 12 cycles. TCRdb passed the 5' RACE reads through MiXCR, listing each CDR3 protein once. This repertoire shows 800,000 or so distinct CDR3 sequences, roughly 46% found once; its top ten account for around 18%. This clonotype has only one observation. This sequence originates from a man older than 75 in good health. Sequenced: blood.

In DNA form, the CDR3 reads TGTGCCAGCAGCTTAGGCGGTTTGGGGCTAGCGGGAGGAGATACGCAGTATTTT. The encoded protein is CASSLGGLGLAGGDTQYF. The genes are TRBV7-2 and TRBJ2-3; 11 bases fit TRBD2. The J segment lost 5 bases and the V segment lost 1 base, leaving 11 bases of the junction unmatched. Germline V gene lookup returns CDR1 SGHTA and CDR2 FQGNSA. CDR3 length: 18 amino acids.